Listed here are 20 T cell receptor beta chains from one sample, sequenced in a study of response to subunit inactivated influenza vaccine. TCRdb re-derived calls from the RT-PCR reads in MiXCR, one entry per CDR3 protein. This sample yields hundreds of thousands of distinct CDR3 sequences, of which about 7.6% are seen a single time; about an eighth belongs to the top ten. Sequenced here: PBMCs from blood, sampled approximately 25 months after vaccination. All receptors come from a man in his fifties or sixties who received an inactivated influenza vaccine.

V gene TRBV5-1 combines with J gene TRBJ2-3; TRBD2 matches at 12 bases. The CDR3 runs 17 residues. J lost 6 bases, V lost 0 bases, and 8 bases had no gene match. CDR1 is SGHRS, CDR2 YFSETQ, per germline. CDR3 nucleotides: TGCGCCAGCAGCTTGGGACCTAGCGGGAGGGTCACCGATACGCAGTATTTT. This codes for CASSLGPSGRVTDTQYF.

J is TRBJ1-1 and V is TRBV7-9, with 10 bases lining up with TRBD1. This CDR3 is built from 16 residues. The V gene end was trimmed by 2 bases and the J gene end by 7 bases; junction bases not matched to a gene: 10. The germline V gene has CDR1 SEHNR and CDR2 FQNEAQ (reference sequence). The DNA for the CDR3 is TGTGCCAGCAGCTTATCCGGGACAGGGGTACAGGGTGAAGCTTTCTTT. This sequence encodes CASSLSGTGVQGEAFF.

This clonotype was detected many times. The chain recombines TRBV7-2 with TRBJ2-1, with D tentatively TRBD2 (5 bases). The CDR3 extends over 16 amino acids. Trimming took 1 base from V and 0 from J, leaving 10 bases between them. The germline V gene encodes CDR1 SGHTA and CDR2 FQGNSA. The CDR3 DNA reads as TGTGCCAGCAGCTTAGAAGGACTGAGCTCCTACAATGAGCAGTTCTTC. It specifies CASSLEGLSSYNEQFF.

This clonotype was counted only a few times. The chain joins TRBV5-6 to TRBJ1-1, with a tentative D call TRBD1 (5 bases). The germline gives CDR1 SGHDT, CDR2 YYEEEE. The CDR3 runs to 14 residues. The germline V and J ends were trimmed by 4 bases and 4 bases, with 14 bases remaining between them. Written as DNA, the CDR3 is TGTGCCAGCAGCCAGTCTTGGGGGGGCACTGAAGCTTTCTTT. Residues: CASSQSWGGTEAFF.

This clonotype showed up many times. This chain links TRBV2 with TRBJ2-7; possible D gene TRBD1, 6 bases. The CDR3 sequence is 14 residues long. Trimming shortened V by 6 bases and J by 0 bases, and 12 bases separated the two germline ends. Germline V gene lookup returns CDR1 SNHLY and CDR2 FYNNEI. CDR3 sequence reads: CASRDSYSSYEQYF. For the CDR3, the DNA is TGTGCCAGCAGGGACAGCTACAGCTCCTACGAGCAGTACTTC.

The chain combines TRBV28 with TRBJ2-5; D is uncertain. Between the trimmed V and J ends, which lost 7 bases and 2 bases, there was a span of 11 bases. Germline V gene sequence: CDR1 MDHEN, CDR2 SYDVKM. This CDR3 region has 13 residues. CDR3 sequence: CASNLQVQETQYF. Here the CDR3 DNA reads TGTGCCAGCAACCTGCAGGTACAAGAGACCCAGTACTTC.

The rearrangement links TRBV5-1 to TRBJ1-3, with no clear D. CDR1 and CDR2 (germline): SGHRS, YFSETQ. V lost 3 bases, J lost 4 bases, and 8 bases lay in between. The CDR3 loop spans 13 amino acids. CDR3 residues: CASSSDPGNTIYF. CDR3 coding DNA: TGCGCCAGCAGCTCCGACCCGGGAAACACCATATATTTT.

The chain recombines TRBV20-1 with TRBJ2-5, with D unclear. Germline CDR1 and CDR2: DFQATT and SNEGSKA (reference sequence). V was shortened by 0 bases and J by 4 bases, with 9 bases between the two germline ends. This CDR3 comprises 13 residues. CDR3 amino acids: CSARDRVRETQYF. In nucleotides, the CDR3 is TGCAGTGCTAGAGATCGGGTGCGAGAGACCCAGTACTTC.

This clonotype was seen ten or more times. The rearrangement joins TRBV12-3 or TRBV12-4 to TRBJ2-7; D is unresolved. This CDR3 is built from 13 residues. The V gene lost 3 bases and the J gene lost 4 bases, with 10 bases spanning the gap. CDR3 nucleotides: TGTGCCAGCAGTTTTCACGACGGTTACGAGCAGTACTTC. It encodes CASSFHDGYEQYF.

A few counts support this clonotype. V usage is TRBV5-5 and J usage is TRBJ1-1, with 7 bases lining up with TRBD1. The V gene's germline CDR1 is SGHKS and CDR2 YYEKEE (reference sequence). The junction had 15 bases not matched to a gene; V was cut back by 4 bases and J by 9 bases. This CDR3 has 15 amino acids. In DNA form, the CDR3 reads TGTGCCAGCAGCCTACTAGACAGGGCGGCTGTTCAAGCTTTCTTT. As protein: CASSLLDRAAVQAFF.

This clonotype was observed a few times. The chain couples TRBV20-1 to TRBJ1-3, with D possibly being TRBD1 (6 bases). CDR1 and CDR2 from the germline V gene are DFQATT and SNEGSKA (reference sequence). Between the trimmed V and J ends, which lost 2 bases and 0 bases, there was a span of 11 bases. This CDR3 region has 15 residues. The CDR3 reads CSARSGQSSGNTIYF. The CDR3 nucleotides read TGCAGTGCTAGAAGCGGACAGTCCTCTGGAAACACCATATATTTT.

This clonotype has just a few counts. The genes are TRBV5-1 and TRBJ2-5, with D perhaps TRBD1 (5 bases). Germline CDR1 and CDR2: SGHRS and YFSETQ. This CDR3 region has 15 residues. Trimming pared 1 base from V and 1 base from J, leaving 11 bases between. CDR3: CASSLYLGAQETQYF. The CDR3 DNA reads TGCGCCAGCAGCTTGTATCTAGGGGCCCAAGAGACCCAGTACTTC.

V is TRBV20-1 and J is TRBJ1-1, with D possibly TRBD1 on 5 matching bases. The CDR3 has 14 residues. Trimming cost V 6 bases and J 4 bases, with 18 bases left between them. Germline V gene lookup returns CDR1 DFQATT and CDR2 SNEGSKA (reference sequence). CDR3 protein: CSAINGWGGTEAFF. The CDR3 coding sequence is TGCAGTGCCATCAATGGGTGGGGGGGCACTGAAGCTTTCTTT.

The rearrangement links TRBV3-1 to TRBJ1-2, with D hard to call. V was cut by 1 base and J by 3 bases, with 9 bases left in between. Germline CDR1 and CDR2: LGHDT and YNNKEL (reference sequence). There are 14 residues in the CDR3. CDR3 loop: CASSQATGDYGYTF. In nucleotides, the CDR3 is TGTGCCAGCAGCCAAGCCACGGGAGACTATGGCTACACCTTC. Based on the CDR3 plus reference TRBV3-1 and TRBJ1-2, the full variable domain is DTAVSQTPKYLVTQMGNDKSIKCEQNLGHDTMYWYKQDSKKFLKIMFSYNNKELIINETVPNRFSPKSPDKAHLNLHINSLELGDSAVYFCASSQATGDYGYTFGSGTRLTVV.

The table lists this clonotype with a few counts. The J gene is TRBJ1-1, the V gene TRBV14; D perhaps matches TRBD1 (5 bases). There are 13 residues in the CDR3. Trimming shortened V by 4 bases and J by 3 bases, and 9 bases separated the two germline ends. CDR1 is SGHDN, CDR2 FVKESK, per germline. The CDR3 loop is CASSPGLYTEAFF. In DNA, the CDR3 is TGTGCCAGCAGCCCAGGGCTATACACTGAAGCTTTCTTT.

V usage is TRBV30 and J usage is TRBJ1-5; D might be TRBD1 (5 bases). V lost 0 bases to trimming and J lost 6 bases, with 12 bases between them. Germline CDR1 and CDR2: GTSNPN and SVGIG (reference sequence). The CDR3 is 14 amino acids. DNA of the CDR3: TGTGCCTGGAGTGTACAGGCAGGGCGTCAGCCCCAGCATTTT. As protein: CAWSVQAGRQPQHF. Filled out from reference TRBV30 and TRBJ1-5, the complete variable domain reads SQTIHQWPATLVQPVGSPLSLECTVEGTSNPNLYWYRQAAGRGLQLLFYSVGIGQISSEVPQNLSASRPQDRQFILSSKKLLLSDSGFYLCAWSVQAGRQPQHFGDGTRLSIL.

This clonotype turned up a few times. The J gene is TRBJ1-1, the V gene TRBV5-1; D is unresolved. Germline loops: CDR1 SGHRS, CDR2 YFSETQ. Trimming shortened V by 0 bases and J by 2 bases, and 5 bases separated the two germline ends. CDR3 length: 13 residues. The CDR3 region has the DNA TGCGCCAGCAGCTTGGAATTTAACACTGAAGCTTTCTTT. It codes for CASSLEFNTEAFF.

This clonotype has a count of ten or more. The gene calls are TRBV5-1 and TRBJ1-1; possibly TRBD1 for D (5 bases). Germline lookup yields CDR1 SGHRS and CDR2 YFSETQ. V lost 0 bases and J lost 2, with 11 bases in between. The CDR3 has 15 amino acids. The CDR3 reads CASSLEGRENTEAFF. CDR3 bases: TGCGCCAGCAGCTTGGAGGGCAGGGAAAACACTGAAGCTTTCTTT.

This clonotype came up many times. The CDR3 nucleotides are TGTGCCATCAGCGGGCTCGGGACCTCACATTACAATGAGCAGTTCTTC. Translating it yields CAISGLGTSHYNEQFF. The rearrangement uses TRBV10-3 and TRBJ2-1, with D tentatively TRBD1 or TRBD2 (5 bases each). This CDR3 comprises 16 residues. Per the germline V gene, CDR1 is ENHRY and CDR2 is SYGVKD. V was trimmed by 6 bases and J by 4 bases, leaving 19 bases between them.

In its sample, this clonotype was seen a few times. This chain's CDR3 is CASREQILGTGELFF. For the CDR3, the DNA is TGTGCCAGCAGGGAGCAAATCCTAGGAACCGGGGAGCTGTTTTTT. V gene TRBV6-1 combines with J gene TRBJ2-2, with no clear D. V lost 6 bases, J lost 5 bases, and 16 bases lay in between. Germline V lookup: CDR1 MNHNS, CDR2 SASEGT. CDR3 length equals 15 residues.